This T cell receptor beta chain was captured in a study of blood T cell repertoires in COVID-19. Across the study: Sample material is recorded as cDNA or gDNA derived from T cells, B-cell-depleted T cells, or PBMCs.

J lost 2 bases, V lost 8 bases, and 4 bases had no gene match. The germline CDR1 and CDR2 sequences are SQVTM and ANQGSEA. The CDR3 runs 13 residues. Original methodology: Reference gene primers were amplified, and this amplification served to estimate nucleated cell counts. Produced via immunoSEQ multiplex PCR; TCRdb's table is partial and in-frame only. That table furnishes V, J and clone size, whereas the DNA furnished D and trimming. The sample carries roughly 250,000 clones, approximately 83% recorded once. The sample comprised PBMCs or T cells enriched from blood (not recorded which). The source of this sequence is a middle-aged woman with acute COVID-19. J is TRBJ2-3 and V is TRBV29-1; 10 bases are a match to TRBD2. The CDR3 spells CSLGLAVTDTQYF. CDR3 DNA sequence: TGCAGCCTAGGACTAGCGGTCACAGATACGCAGTATTTT.